A single sample is the source of the 4 T cell receptor beta chains below, sequenced in a study of cytomegalovirus exposure and HLA in healthy donors. The primer mix had 60 Vbeta and 13 Jbeta primers. Only in-frame clones appear in the TCRdb table, and some are missing; sequencing was by immunoSEQ multiplex PCR. The data contain 95,000 to 150,000 clones, 77% of them singletons. The sequenced material came from PBMCs. Receptor source: a human donor in good health.

CDR3 in DNA: TGTGCCAGCAGCTCCAGCGGGAGGGGATACAATGAGCAGTTCTTC. The encoded protein is CASSSSGRGYNEQFF. The rearrangement joins TRBV5-5 to TRBJ2-1; 10 nucleotides align to TRBD2. V was clipped by 3 bases and J by 4 bases; unmatched bases: 4. Germline CDR1 is SGHKS and CDR2 is YYEKEE (reference sequence). The CDR3 loop spans 15 amino acids.

The chain uses TRBV29-1 and TRBJ2-1; the D gene is possibly TRBD2 (6 bases). CDR3 length: 15 amino acids. Trimming removed 3 bases from V and 2 bases from J, with 14 bases in between. Germline V lookup: CDR1 SQVTM, CDR2 ANQGSEA. Here the CDR3 reads CSVDERVTPYNEQFF. In DNA form, the CDR3 reads TGCAGCGTTGACGAGCGGGTGACCCCCTACAATGAGCAGTTCTTC.

The chain has TRBV19 and TRBJ2-2; 7 positions agree with TRBD1. CDR1 LNHDA and CDR2 SQIVND come from the germline V gene (reference sequence). This CDR3 has 14 residues. Unmatched junction bases numbered 3, after V lost 3 bases and J lost 5 bases. The DNA for the CDR3 is TGTGCCAGTAGTATCCTGACAGGGACCGGGGAGCTGTTTTTT. Its protein product is CASSILTGTGELFF.

This clone was recorded once. The rearrangement links TRBV9 to TRBJ2-1, with a possible D match to TRBD2 (6 bases). Germline V gives CDR1 SGDLS, CDR2 YYNGEE. The CDR3 contains 14 residues. The V end lost 0 bases, the J end lost 9 bases, and 13 bases lay between the germline ends. CDR3 coding DNA: TGTGCCAGCAGCGTAGCTACTAGCCCCCCTGAGCAGTTCTTC. Translating it yields CASSVATSPPEQFF.